One T cell receptor beta chain is described in this entry. Its antigen is still unknown. Per-nucleotide qualities are absent, and no much larger clonotype sits a single base away. From the germline V gene, CDR1 is SGHAT and CDR2 is FQNNGV. V is cut back by 6 bases and J by 4 bases, with 12 bases in the junction unmatched. The CDR3 sequence holds 17 residues, the cysteine and phenylalanine included. The only DNA kept is the CDR3, 51 bases in frame from the first base. The cohort comprised around 690 healthy bone marrow donors. At the time of sampling, every cohort member was nominally healthy, though immune exposures that went unrecorded were likely present. The donor tested CMV seropositive, placing the donor among the approximately 310 seropositive members of the cohort. A peripheral blood sample was collected from each donor, and TCR beta sequencing was performed on peripheral blood mononuclear cells. Genomic DNA extraction from the blood cell samples was performed with the Qiagen DNeasy Blood Extraction Kit.

This specimen comes from a study of cytomegalovirus exposure and HLA in healthy donors (dated by TCRdb to between 2016 and 2019). Background for the entire study: An earlier analysis of under 600 of the donors reported 250 to 300 Gb of sequence data and some 100 million unique TCR beta sequences from some 180 million T cells. About 330 gigabases of sequencing data and around 80 million unique TCR sequences made up an early release that covered roughly 670 HLA-typed donors. Among the approximately 400 genotyped donors, around 81% belonged to the genetic ancestry cluster associated with self-reported Caucasian donors. The aim of the study was to test whether cataloging public T cell receptors could identify signatures of past pathogen exposure. Using immunosequencing, the study profiled T cell repertoires from fewer than 850 subjects and related those repertoires to cytomegalovirus serostatus. A separate validation cohort of 100 to 150 different subjects was used in addition to the roughly 670-subject first cohort. The study combined high-throughput TCR immunosequencing, statistical association of individual TCRs with disease status, and machine learning to predict cytomegalovirus infection status. A later analysis re-examined previously published TCR beta repertoires from about 700 donors and added high-resolution HLA genotyping to investigate patterns of TCR occurrence. Rather than drawing on any new phenotypic data, the later analysis identified candidate immune exposures from TCR beta sequences and the way those sequences occurred across donors. In an earlier analysis of several hundred of the donors, high-throughput TCR beta sequencing was used to judge whether each TCR beta V gene segment behaved as functional or pseudogenic. Donor age, sex, ethnicity and CMV serostatus were compiled together with the repertoire data. A later genetic analysis used genome-wide SNP genotypes for about three fifths of the roughly 700 donors, treating that subset as a discovery cohort. All discovery cohort repertoires had been generated using a single sequencing platform. HLA typing covered class I and class II loci at four-digit resolution. The number of typed donors differed by locus: roughly 629-640 for A, B, C, DRB1 and DQB1; 500 to 550 for DQA1; approximately 610 for DPA1; and about 450 for DPB1. Several DR-DQ haplotypes were treated as single units for association and clustering because of strong linkage in the cohort. Among approximately 370 genotyped donors of the cohort, an average of approximately 240,000 unique TCR beta nucleotide sequences was sequenced per donor, of which about 19% were non-productive.

The protocol used for the library was the immunoSEQ multiplex PCR assay. For the multiplex PCR, a mixture combining 60 forward primers for TCR Vbeta segments and 13 reverse primers for TCR Jbeta segments was used. Amplification of the CDR3 region of rearranged TCR beta genes was performed with a multiplex PCR assay on genomic DNA. Amplified TCR beta libraries were sequenced as 87-base-pair reads on the Illumina HiSeq System. The authors processed their data as follows. A later analysis tallied approximately 87 million unique TCR beta chains across the 700 or so repertoires, and about 12 million of those chains were shared by two or more donors. To remove PCR and sequencing errors, raw reads were error-corrected and collapsed into unique sequences using a nearest-neighbor algorithm that merged closely related sequences. To assign V, D and J gene segments, CDR3 sequences were aligned to IMGT reference sequences. For a sequence to be retained, at least a six-nucleotide match to both a V gene segment and a J gene segment was required. A rearrangement was called productive if the CDR3 had no stop codons and remained in frame with V and J, and every other rearrangement was called non-productive. Following IMGT convention, CDR3 was defined as the stretch from the second conserved V-encoded cysteine to the conserved J-encoded phenylalanine. Sequences without an unambiguous match to a single V gene segment were excluded from the earlier analysis of almost 600 of the donors. In an earlier analysis of about 590 of the donors, a V segment was called functional when productive rearrangements were above 56.7%, and segregating when the standard deviation between donors exceeded 5%. A statistical classification framework was built to diagnose cytomegalovirus status from the catalog of TCR beta chain sequences. A later analysis assigned V and J genes by comparing TCR nucleotide sequences with IMGT/GENE-DB human TR gene sequences. The TCRdist pipeline was used in a later analysis to assign CDR3 sequences and most-parsimonious VDJ recombination scenarios. In a later analysis, every TCR beta chain was defined by the combination of its CDR3 amino acid sequence and its V-gene family, and reads without a unique V-gene family were dropped. To address suspected cross-contamination and a sequencing artifact, a later analysis removed around 590 highly shared, low-generation-probability nucleotide sequences. In a later analysis, a clonal expansion index was calculated for each public chain from normalized within-repertoire ranks of inferred template counts. In a later analysis, generation probabilities were computed using a VDJ recombination model fitted to out-of-frame rearrangements, and the results were checked against IGoR. In a later analysis, TCR-TCR, TCR-HLA and TCR-CMV co-occurrence was scored with hypergeometric tests, and a repertoire-size bias correction was applied to TCR pairs. To estimate false discovery rates, a later analysis permuted the HLA or CMV assignments 20 times. In a later analysis, co-occurring TCRs were grouped using DBSCAN, and TCRdist sequence similarity was added for clustering within HLA-allele-positive subsets. For co-occurrence clustering, repertoires with fewer than 30,000 or more than 120,000 public chains were excluded, along with about five repertoires with anomalous nucleotide sharing. The clones in this table, taken by TCRdb from immuneACCESS, are in-frame only. Not every clone is retained; where verified, under half of the shortfall comes from an unresolved V gene, and the cause of the rest is unknown. V and J calls and clone size come straight from that table; D and trimming were deduced from the DNA. This sample gives 200,000 or so clones in total; about 81% of them show up just once. Approximately 2% of the sample is taken by the ten largest.

Study-wide findings and limitations: HLA typing was unavailable for some donors at each locus, so association tests used only the typed subset. Strong co-occurrence of HLA alleles, especially DR and DQ, made assigning TCR associations to individual alleles difficult. A total of fewer than 200 TCR beta chains were listed by the study as associated with cytomegalovirus. Because counts were too low, some 17 rarely observed V segments, including chromosome 9 orphons, were excluded from the earlier analysis of some 540 of the donors. Linkage disequilibrium might explain the correlated functional status among segregating V segments, but an unknown experimental factor could not be excluded. A later analysis reported that several top co-occurrence clusters appeared linked to parvovirus B19, influenza, CMV and Epstein-Barr virus. Roughly uniform sequencing depth across donors was assumed in presence/absence analyses, although this assumption may not hold. According to a later genetic analysis, donors in an Asian-associated ancestry cluster had fewer N-insertions in productive TCRs than the approximately 670-donor mean. In a later genetic analysis, a missense DCLRE1C variant was associated with V-gene and J-gene trimming of TCR beta chains, and the association was replicated in an independent cohort. A further reported finding was that TCR beta sequences accurately predicted the HLA-A and HLA-B alleles for most subjects in the first cohort. The 87-base-pair reads could not distinguish some IMGT-functional V segments, including TRBV6-2 and TRBV6-3, so those segments were excluded. The authors suggested that the approach could potentially be extended to other disease states and immunological phenotypes. A few of the identified cytomegalovirus-associated TCR beta chains were confirmed in vitro to be specific for cytomegalovirus antigens. Compared with equally common non-associated chains, HLA-associated TCR beta chains in a later analysis were more clonally expanded and had lower generation probabilities. A later analysis associated 16,951 TCR beta sequences with specific HLA alleles at a false discovery rate of 0.05. According to a later analysis, most CMV-associated TCR beta chains appeared to be HLA-restricted, and the HLA associations seemed to be driven largely by CMV exposure. The classifier was reported to diagnose cytomegalovirus status with high specificity and sensitivity in both the original cohort and the validation cohort. The cohort was sequenced for TCR beta chains only, and without alpha or paired-chain data the features that could be detected were limited. In a later analysis, the rate of TCR association differed among HLA loci, with DRB1 alleles having the most associated TCRs and HLA-C alleles having the fewest. Across donors, most TCR sequences were observed very rarely, whereas some public TCRs were present in many individuals. An earlier analysis of some 590 of the donors showed that most TCR beta V segments appeared in productive rearrangements either about 87% or about 30% of the time, which broadly matched IMGT annotations. CMV serostatus was the only immune exposure information available for the cohort. A cluster of highly shared sequence variants was judged likely to represent a technical artifact of the sequencing pipeline.

The sequence came from a woman in her late teens or twenties in good health and CMV-seropositive. Specimen: PBMCs. Here the chain combines TRBV11-2 and TRBJ1-4; 9 middle bases align to TRBD1. The CDR3: CASSWTGEDLRNEKLFF. The base sequence is TGTGCCAGCAGTTGGACAGGGGAGGACCTGCGTAATGAAAAACTGTTTTTT. Full variable domain (CDR3 extended with the reference TRBV11-2 and TRBJ1-4 proteins): EAGVAQSPRYKIIEKRQSVAFWCNPISGHATLYWYQQILGQGPKLLIQFQNNGVVDDSQLPKDRFSAERLKGVDSTLKIQPAKLEDSAVYLCASSWTGEDLRNEKLFFGSGTQLSVL.